A selection of T cell receptor beta chains follows, all from one sample in a study of T cell responses to AZD1222 COVID-19 vaccine. TCRdb's copy holds only in-frame clones and misses some; the assay was immunoSEQ multiplex PCR. The sample comprises around 150,000 clones, approximately 90% of which are singletons, and 3% to 3.5% rests with the top ten. The sample consisted of peripheral blood, taken 28 days after the second AZD1222 dose. The receptor set was obtained from an adult who received the AZD1222 COVID-19 vaccine. CDR3s include the opening cysteine and the closing phenylalanine or tryptophan. D genes are given only for firm matches. Part of the rows lack a size; the others show once, few, many or a class for expanded clones.

TRBV30	NA	NA	TRBJ1-4	CACQEGYYEKLFF	TGTGCCTGCCAAGAAGGGTATTATGAAAAACTGTTTTTT
TRBV5-8	NA	NA	TRBJ1-1	CASSFESYTEAFF	TGTGCCAGCAGCTTTGAATCCTACACTGAAGCTTTCTTT
TRBV7-9	NA	NA	TRBJ1-4	CASSPGQKLFF	TGTGCCAGCAGCCCGGGGCAAAAACTGTTTTTT
TRBV6-5	NA	TRBD1	TRBJ2-7	CASRGQGLTSYEQYF	TGTGCCAGCAGGGGACAGGGCCTGACCTCCTACGAGCAGTACTTC
TRBV5-1	NA	NA	TRBJ2-5	CASSARFQETQYF	TGCGCCAGCTCTGCGCGCTTCCAAGAGACCCAGTACTTC
TRBV24-1	NA	TRBD2	TRBJ2-3	CATSDLLAEGTDTQYF	TGTGCCACCAGTGATTTGCTAGCGGAGGGGACAGATACGCAGTATTTT
TRBV27	few	TRBD1	TRBJ2-7	CASSFGQAISYEQYF	TGTGCCAGCAGCTTCGGACAGGCCATCTCCTACGAGCAGTACTTC
TRBV3-1/TRBV3-2	NA	NA	TRBJ2-4	CASSPQGQTGIQYF	TGTGCCAGCAGCCCGCAGGGCCAAACTGGCATTCAGTACTTC
TRBV5-1	NA	NA	TRBJ2-1	CASSLVKTDPSYNEQFF	TGCGCCAGCAGCTTGGTCAAGACAGACCCCTCCTACAATGAGCAGTTCTTC
TRBV29-1	NA	TRBD1	TRBJ2-3	CSVVLLGQEIITGTQYF	TGCAGCGTTGTTCTTTTGGGACAGGAAATCATTACGGGTACGCAGTATTTT
TRBV30	NA	NA	TRBJ1-1	CAWSEGWGSTEAFF	TGTGCCTGGAGTGAGGGGTGGGGGAGCACTGAAGCTTTCTTT
TRBV15	NA	NA	TRBJ1-2	CATSREQGSNYGYTF	TGTGCCACCAGCAGAGAACAGGGTTCTAACTATGGCTACACCTTC
TRBV29-1	NA	NA	TRBJ2-5	CSVDTWDLVSRETQYF	TGCAGCGTCGATACGTGGGACCTCGTGTCCCGAGAGACCCAGTACTTC
TRBV30	NA	NA	TRBJ1-1	CARRDSDQWNTEAFF	TGTGCCCGACGAGACTCAGACCAGTGGAACACTGAAGCTTTCTTT
TRBV2	NA	NA	TRBJ1-1	CASIRRNTEAFF	TGTGCCAGTATAAGACGGAACACTGAAGCTTTCTTT
TRBV7-9	NA	NA	TRBJ2-3	CASSLFGGLSQDTQYF	TGTGCCAGCAGCTTGTTTGGGGGGTTAAGCCAAGATACGCAGTATTTT